The 10 T cell receptor beta chains listed next were all sequenced from one sample in a study of T-cell memory formation after mild COVID-19. MiXCR, run by TCRdb on the 5' RACE reads, gives a single entry per CDR3 protein. The table records under 300,000 distinct CDR3 sequences, 15% to 20% of them present only once. The sequenced sample consisted of PBMCs or a T cell subset sorted from them (not recorded which). The source of these receptors is a man younger than 35 who had mild COVID-19 (a few samples of this study predate the infection). Cell type and time point are not known.

The CDR3, as DNA: TGCGCCAGCAGCCAAGACCCGGGACAGTGGGTTGCCGGGGAGCTGTTTTTT. As protein: CASSQDPGQWVAGELFF. The V gene is TRBV4-1, the J gene TRBJ2-2; 7 nucleotides agree with TRBD1. The V gene end was trimmed by 0 bases and the J gene end by 6 bases; junction bases not matched to a gene: 10. CDR1 is MGHRA, CDR2 YSYEKL, per germline. This CDR3 is 17 amino acids long.

The V and J genes are TRBV5-1 and TRBJ2-1; no definite D call. The CDR3 contains 14 residues. Deletions cut 3 bases from V and 9 bases from J, with 16 bases between. The V gene's germline CDR1 is SGHRS and CDR2 YFSETQ. CDR3 region: CASSSYIRKREQFF. The CDR3 DNA is TGCGCCAGCAGCTCCTACATTAGGAAGCGTGAGCAGTTCTTC.

The rearrangement uses TRBV4-1 and TRBJ1-2; D call uncertain. Between the trimmed V and J ends, which lost 1 base and 3 bases, there was a span of 12 bases. This CDR3 has 15 residues. The germline V gene encodes CDR1 MGHRA and CDR2 YSYEKL. In DNA form, the CDR3 reads TGCGCCAGCAGCCAAGTGGTCTTTCGAGACTATGGCTACACCTTC. Its protein is CASSQVVFRDYGYTF.

The chain carries TRBV7-2 and TRBJ2-2; a weak D match, TRBD1 (5 bases). In germline, CDR1 is SGHTA, CDR2 FQGNSA. The CDR3 extends over 15 amino acids. V was cut by 5 bases and J by 9 bases, with 19 bases left in between. DNA of the CDR3: TGTGCCAGCAGCCCCCGGCAGGGCCTTTTCCGGGAGCTGTTTTTT. This codes for CASSPRQGLFRELFF.

The chain uses TRBV12-3 or TRBV12-4 and TRBJ2-3; possible D gene TRBD1, 5 bases. V lost 6 bases and J 2 bases, leaving 12 bases between the germline ends. This CDR3 is 14 amino acids long. The CDR3 region has the DNA TGTGCCAGCAGCCACGACAGCTACACAGATACGCAGTATTTT. Translating it yields CASSHDSYTDTQYF.

The J gene is TRBJ1-2, the V gene TRBV20-1, with D unresolved. This CDR3 has 11 residues. Looked up from germline, CDR1 is DFQATT and CDR2 is SNEGSKA (reference sequence). DNA of the CDR3: TGCACTTGTCCCAGCTTGTCTGGCTACACCTTC. Residues: CTCPSLSGYTF.

This chain joins TRBV20-1 and TRBJ1-2; D ambiguous. V was pared by 6 bases and J by 2 bases, with 13 bases between. Germline V gene lookup returns CDR1 DFQATT and CDR2 SNEGSKA (reference sequence). The CDR3 is 13 residues long. Written as DNA, the CDR3 is TGCAGTGCCGGAACATGGCAGAACTATGGCTACACCTTC. This translates into CSAGTWQNYGYTF.

CDR3 bases: TGCGCCAGCAGCGCAGACAGGGTTGATGGCTACACCTTC. This gives the protein CASSADRVDGYTF. J is TRBJ1-2 and V is TRBV5-1, with TRBD1 matching 7 bases. Losses at the gene ends were 4 bases for V and 6 bases for J; bases not matched to a gene: 6. Germline values: CDR1 SGHRS, CDR2 YFSETQ. CDR3 size: 13 residues.

This clonotype was counted many times. J is TRBJ2-1 and V is TRBV6-4, with TRBD2 matching over 13 bases. The length of the CDR3 is 15 residues. Germline V gene sequence: CDR1 MRHNA, CDR2 SNTAGT. The trim removed 3 bases at V and 8 bases at J, leaving 4 bases unmatched. Here the CDR3 reads CASSETSGGAHEQFF. The CDR3 DNA sequence: TGTGCCAGCAGTGAAACTAGCGGGGGGGCACATGAGCAGTTCTTC.

The chain carries TRBV7-3 and TRBJ2-6; D is possibly TRBD1 (5 bases). Trimming shortened V by 2 bases and J by 4 bases, and 12 bases separated the two germline ends. CDR3 length: 16 amino acids. The germline gives CDR1 SGHTA, CDR2 FQGTGA. The CDR3 DNA reads as TGTGCCAGCAGCTTAGGGCAGGGAAGAGGGGCCAACGTCCTGACTTTC. Its protein is CASSLGQGRGANVLTF. The full variable domain, its missing parts supplied by reference TRBV7-3 and TRBJ2-6, is GAGVSQTPSNKVTEKGKYVELRCDPISGHTALYWYRQSLGQGPEFLIYFQGTGAADDSGLPNDRFFAVRPEGSVSTLKIQRTERGDSAVYLCASSLGQGRGANVLTFGAGSRLTVL.